This TCR beta chain was found in a study of blood T cell repertoires in COVID-19. The repertoire was sequenced with immunoSEQ multiplex PCR; TCRdb's copy has only in-frame clones and lacks some. Altogether more than 45,000 clones are present, approximately 86% being singletons, with the ten largest covering roughly 8.3%. The ends were cut back, 0 bases at V and 7 bases at J, with 13 bases in the middle. The V gene's germline CDR1 is SGDLS and CDR2 YYNGEE. The CDR3 spans 15 residues. Material: peripheral blood. The receptor was isolated from a woman between 65 and 79 years old with active COVID-19. This chain links TRBV9 with TRBJ2-2, with TRBD2 as a possible D gene (6 bases). The CDR3 sequence: CASSVEVDGGGELFF. Written as DNA, the CDR3 is TGTGCCAGCAGCGTAGAGGTAGACGGGGGCGGGGAGCTGTTTTTT.